These 24 T cell receptor beta chains came from one sample sequenced in a study of blood T cell repertoires in COVID-19. TCRdb's copy holds only in-frame clones and misses some; the assay was immunoSEQ multiplex PCR. The repertoire has about 400,000 clones, roughly nine tenths of them found once; the top ten carry 1.7%. Sequencing was performed on PBMCs or T cells enriched from blood (not recorded which). Receptor source: a woman aged 25 to 39 who had recovered from COVID-19.

The chain links TRBV13 to TRBJ2-1, with 7 nucleotides matching TRBD1. The CDR3 loop spans 17 amino acids. The germline CDR1 and CDR2 sequences are PRHDT and FYEKMQ (reference sequence). J gave up 4 bases and V 3 bases, and 12 bases lay outside the gene matches. The CDR3 nucleotides are TGTGCCAGCAGCTTTAACTACAGGGGTAGCGAATACAATGAGCAGTTCTTC. Its protein product is CASSFNYRGSEYNEQFF.

The table lists this clone with a count of one. This rearrangement joins TRBV5-1 to TRBJ2-2; D uncertain. Germline values: CDR1 SGHRS, CDR2 YFSETQ. The V end was cut by 3 bases, the J end by 4 bases, with 4 bases between. The CDR3 runs 12 residues. CDR3 protein: CASSYGTGELFF. In DNA, the CDR3 is TGCGCCAGCAGCTACGGCACCGGGGAGCTGTTTTTT.

The chain couples TRBV18 to TRBJ2-7; 7 bases align to TRBD1. Germline values: CDR1 KGHSH, CDR2 LQKENI. The V gene end was trimmed by 2 bases and the J gene end by 1 base; junction bases not matched to a gene: 5. The CDR3 length is 15 residues. The CDR3 DNA reads as TGTGCCAGCTCACCAGGACAGGTCCGTTCCTACGAGCAGTACTTC. This gives the protein CASSPGQVRSYEQYF.

The count of this clone is one. The chain joins TRBV19 to TRBJ2-2; D gene unclear. There are 16 residues in the CDR3. V was pared by 1 base and J by 0 bases, with 9 bases between. Germline assignment: CDR1 LNHDA and CDR2 SQIVND (reference sequence). CDR3 residues: CASSIVARTNTGELFF. CDR3 DNA sequence: TGTGCCAGTAGTATAGTGGCCAGGACGAACACCGGGGAGCTGTTTTTT.

The chain joins TRBV28 to TRBJ2-7; the match to TRBD2 covers 10 bases. The V segment lost 6 bases and the J segment 0 bases; nucleotides outside the gene matches: 8. The CDR3 covers 16 residues. Germline values: CDR1 MDHEN, CDR2 SYDVKM. CDR3 loop: CASSSSGLAVSYEQYF. CDR3 bases: TGTGCCAGCAGCTCCTCCGGACTAGCGGTCTCCTACGAGCAGTACTTC.

This clone has only one observation. V usage is TRBV11-2 and J usage is TRBJ2-1; TRBD2 matches at 11 bases. The CDR3 sequence is 14 residues long. The V gene end was trimmed by 4 bases and the J gene end by 6 bases; junction bases not matched to a gene: 2. CDR1 and CDR2 (germline): SGHAT, FQNNGV. The CDR3: CASSSTSGTNEQFF. The CDR3, as DNA: TGTGCCAGCAGCTCGACTAGCGGGACCAATGAGCAGTTCTTC. Full variable domain (rest looked up from reference TRBV11-2 and TRBJ2-1): EAGVAQSPRYKIIEKRQSVAFWCNPISGHATLYWYQQILGQGPKLLIQFQNNGVVDDSQLPKDRFSAERLKGVDSTLKIQPAKLEDSAVYLCASSSTSGTNEQFFGPGTRLTVL.

As DNA, the CDR3 is TGTGCCAGCAGCCTTAACAGGGTCCAGACCCTCCACTTT. It translates to CASSLNRVQTLHF. The rearrangement joins TRBV7-2 to TRBJ1-6; perhaps TRBD1 as D (6 bases). Germline lookup yields CDR1 SGHTA and CDR2 FQGNSA. The V end was cut by 5 bases, the J end by 14 bases, with 16 bases between. This CDR3 comprises 13 residues.

This chain links TRBV21-1 with TRBJ2-3; the D call of TRBD2 is as the table states it, not checked on the DNA. TRBV21-1 is described as a pseudogene. This CDR3 contains 18 residues. CDR3 sequence reads: CARPWTEQSSGRGDTQYF. CDR3 nucleotide sequence: TGTGCCCGTCCGTGGACGGAGCAATCCAGCGGGAGGGGAGATACGCAGTATTTT.

This clone was recorded once. The genes are TRBV18 and TRBJ1-1; maybe TRBD1 (5 bases). The ends were cut back, 2 bases at V and 3 bases at J, with 10 bases in the middle. The CDR3 is 14 amino acids. The germline V gene has CDR1 KGHSH and CDR2 LQKENI. The CDR3 loop reads CASSPREGYTEAFF. DNA of the CDR3: TGTGCCAGCTCACCAAGGGAGGGGTACACTGAAGCTTTCTTT.

The V gene is TRBV30, the J gene TRBJ1-2, with 10 positions matching TRBD1. Germline lookup yields CDR1 GTSNPN and CDR2 SVGIG (reference sequence). The CDR3 is made up of 15 amino acids. With V trimmed by 8 bases and J by 6 bases, 15 bases remained unmatched. CDR3 sequence reads: CAAWGPGQGIDGYTF. The CDR3 bases are TGTGCCGCCTGGGGTCCGGGACAGGGGATCGATGGCTACACCTTC.

The chain employs TRBV27 and TRBJ2-1; no reliable D call. The CDR3 length is 11 residues. Trimming cost V 5 bases and J 4 bases, with 3 bases left between them. Germline CDR1 MNHEY, CDR2 SMNVEV (reference sequence). For the CDR3, the DNA is TGTGCCAGCAGTACTTACAATGAGCAGTTCTTC. Its protein product is CASSTYNEQFF.

The chain uses TRBV30 and TRBJ2-3; 9 nucleotides line up with TRBD2. Germline V lookup: CDR1 GTSNPN, CDR2 SVGIG (reference sequence). Trimming took 1 base from V and 2 from J; bases not matched to a gene: 7. This CDR3 comprises 16 residues. For the CDR3, the DNA is TGTGCCTGGAGTGGCGGGACTAGCTCCCACACAGATACGCAGTATTTT. The encoded protein is CAWSGGTSSHTDTQYF.

V and J are TRBV7-2 and TRBJ2-1, with a weak D call TRBD1 (6 bases). With 1 base removed from V and 9 bases from J, the gap between germline ends came to 16 bases. The CDR3 is 15 residues long. Germline CDR1 and CDR2: SGHTA and FQGNSA. Written as DNA, the CDR3 is TGTGCCAGCAGCTTAGTCCAGGGGTTGGGTGGTGAGCAGTTCTTC. Its translation: CASSLVQGLGGEQFF.

This chain joins TRBV28 and TRBJ2-7; unclear D gene. CDR1 is MDHEN and CDR2 is SYDVKM in the germline V gene. CDR3 length: 11 residues. Between the trimmed V and J ends, which lost 5 bases and 4 bases, there was a span of 6 bases. CDR3 in DNA: TGTGCCAGCAGTAATATTTACGAGCAGTACTTC. Translating it yields CASSNIYEQYF.

This chain uses TRBV7-9 with TRBJ1-1; D gene uncertain. CDR1 and CDR2 from the germline V gene are SEHNR and FQNEAQ (reference sequence). The CDR3 is made up of 14 amino acids. The V end lost 5 bases, the J end lost 2 bases, and 12 bases lay between the germline ends. CDR3 loop: CASSTRVGNTEAFF. CDR3 sequence (DNA): TGTGCCAGCAGCACCCGGGTGGGTAACACTGAAGCTTTCTTT.

CDR3 nucleotide sequence: TGTGCCAGCAGCGCAGAGGTAGGAGGAAACACCATATATTTT. This encodes CASSAEVGGNTIYF. This chain uses TRBV11-2 with TRBJ1-3; D is unclear. V was pared by 5 bases and J by 4 bases, with 12 bases between. The CDR3 sequence is 14 residues long. In germline, CDR1 is SGHAT, CDR2 FQNNGV. The full variable domain, its missing parts supplied by reference TRBV11-2 and TRBJ1-3, is EAGVAQSPRYKIIEKRQSVAFWCNPISGHATLYWYQQILGQGPKLLIQFQNNGVVDDSQLPKDRFSAERLKGVDSTLKIQPAKLEDSAVYLCASSAEVGGNTIYFGEGSWLTVV.

The V call is TRBV9, the J call TRBJ2-6, with 7 bases that match TRBD1. The CDR3 is made up of 17 amino acids. The V gene's germline CDR1 is SGDLS and CDR2 YYNGEE. The V and J ends lost 3 bases and 1 base, in that order; junction bases with no gene match: 7. Here the CDR3 reads CASSEDRLGSGANVLTF. For the CDR3, the DNA is TGTGCCAGCAGCGAGGACAGGCTTGGGTCTGGGGCCAACGTCCTGACTTTC.

The rearrangement links TRBV20-1 to TRBJ2-1, with a weak D call TRBD2 (5 bases). The CDR3 is made up of 14 amino acids. In germline, CDR1 is DFQATT, CDR2 SNEGSKA (reference sequence). V was clipped by 3 bases and J by 2 bases, with 11 bases between them. The CDR3 is CSASSRETYNEQFF. DNA of the CDR3: TGCAGTGCTAGTTCTCGGGAAACCTACAATGAGCAGTTCTTC.

The gene calls are TRBV28 and TRBJ2-4; TRBD2 is a possible D gene (6 bases). CDR3 length equals 15 residues. Germline V gene data show CDR1 as MDHEN and CDR2 as SYDVKM. Trimming removed 4 bases from V and 1 base from J, with 11 bases in between. The CDR3 DNA sequence: TGTGCCAGCAGTTCCCCGGGAGAGGCCAAAAACATTCAGTACTTC. It specifies CASSSPGEAKNIQYF.

The gene calls are TRBV12-3 or TRBV12-4 and TRBJ2-4; possible D gene TRBD2, 5 bases. The CDR3 length is 12 residues. V lost 3 bases, J lost 7 bases, and 7 bases lay in between. CDR3 nucleotides: TGTGCCAGCAGTTTCGGCGGGAACATTCAGTACTTC. Translated, it gives CASSFGGNIQYF.

The gene calls are TRBV18 and TRBJ1-4, with 9 bases lining up with TRBD1. Germline V lookup: CDR1 KGHSH, CDR2 LQKENI. Trimming cost V 5 bases and J 7 bases; bases outside gene matches: 8. There are 15 residues in the CDR3. The CDR3 loop reads CASSSSTGGGEKLFF. DNA of the CDR3: TGTGCCAGCTCATCCTCGACAGGGGGTGGTGAAAAACTGTTTTTT.

Written as DNA, the CDR3 is TGTGCCAGCAGCTTACAGGGGCGGACGGGCACCGGGGAGCTGTTTTTT. Its protein is CASSLQGRTGTGELFF. The rearrangement uses TRBV7-3 and TRBJ2-2; a possible D gene is TRBD1 (6 bases). The length of the CDR3 is 16 residues. Trimming removed 2 bases from V and 4 bases from J, with 14 bases in between. Looked up from germline, CDR1 is SGHTA and CDR2 is FQGTGA.

This chain joins TRBV12-3 or TRBV12-4 and TRBJ2-1; tentative D call: TRBD1 (5 bases). The CDR3 loop spans 12 amino acids. Between the trimmed V and J ends, which lost 5 bases and 8 bases, there was a span of 10 bases. The CDR3 spells CASSRQGDEQFF. Here the CDR3 DNA reads TGTGCCAGCAGTCGCCAGGGCGATGAGCAGTTCTTC.

This rearrangement joins TRBV30 to TRBJ1-2; no reliable D call. V lost 2 bases to trimming and J lost 4 bases, with 14 bases between them. The germline CDR1 and CDR2 sequences are GTSNPN and SVGIG (reference sequence). This CDR3 has 14 residues. CDR3 residues: CAWSPPSTAYGYTF. CDR3 in DNA: TGTGCCTGGAGTCCGCCCAGTACAGCCTATGGCTACACCTTC.